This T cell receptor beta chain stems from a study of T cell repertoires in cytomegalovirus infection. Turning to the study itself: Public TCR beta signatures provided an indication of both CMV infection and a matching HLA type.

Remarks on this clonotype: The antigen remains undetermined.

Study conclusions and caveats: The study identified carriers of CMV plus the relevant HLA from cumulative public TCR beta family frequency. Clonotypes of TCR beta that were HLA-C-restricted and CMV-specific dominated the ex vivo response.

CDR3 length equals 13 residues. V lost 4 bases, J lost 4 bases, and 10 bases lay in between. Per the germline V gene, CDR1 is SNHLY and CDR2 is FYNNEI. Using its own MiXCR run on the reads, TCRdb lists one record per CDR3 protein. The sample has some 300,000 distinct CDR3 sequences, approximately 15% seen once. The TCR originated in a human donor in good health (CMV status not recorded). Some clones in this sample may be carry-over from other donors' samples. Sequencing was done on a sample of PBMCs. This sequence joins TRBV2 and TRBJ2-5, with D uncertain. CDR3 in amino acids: CASSAPGGETQYF. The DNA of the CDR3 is TGTGCCAGCAGTGCGCCGGGTGGAGAGACCCAGTACTTC.